The TCR beta chain under discussion was sequenced for a study of blood T cell repertoires in COVID-19. Study-wide context: Whether acute or convalescent, the COVID-19 samples came from the United States, Italy and Spain. Sources were T cells, B-cell-depleted T cells, or PBMCs; the material itself was cDNA or gDNA.

This clone was counted a single time. The J segment lost 8 bases and the V segment lost 6 bases, leaving 12 bases of the junction unmatched. The CDR3 consists of 14 residues. The germline gives CDR1 MNHEY, CDR2 SVGEGT. In the authors' workflow: From reference gene primer amplification, estimates of nucleated cell counts were derived. Data came from immunoSEQ multiplex PCR; TCRdb stores just in-frame clones and leaves some out. V, J and clone size are those of that table, while D and trimming were read from the DNA. The profile covers 80,000 to 100,000 clones, with around 67% appearing a single time and about 3.9% taken by the ten largest. Followed over time, Seattle patients had been enrolled while infection was active.

The sample comprised peripheral blood. The chain combines TRBV6-2 or TRBV6-3 with TRBJ1-2; TRBD1 matches at 7 bases. This clonotype was sampled from a man between 65 and 85 years old with COVID-19, enrolled during active disease. CDR3 sequence reads: CASSPPDRRIGYTF. The CDR3 region has the DNA TGTGCCAGCAGCCCCCCGGACAGGAGGATCGGCTACACCTTC.